The 24 T cell receptor beta chains in this list originate from one sample, sequenced in a study of blood T cell repertoires in COVID-19. Sequencing was performed with immunoSEQ multiplex PCR; in TCRdb, only in-frame clones are kept and a portion is missing. The sample lists around 250,000 clones, 70% to 85% occurring once. The sequenced material came from PBMCs or T cells enriched from blood (not recorded which). The receptors originated from a man in his forties or fifties who had recovered from COVID-19.

This clone was seen only a few times. The gene calls are TRBV3-1 (or the pseudogene TRBV3-2) and TRBJ2-1, with 14 bases matching TRBD2. Germline values: CDR1 LGHDT, CDR2 YNNKEL (reference sequence). The CDR3 loop spans 17 amino acids. V shed 4 bases, J shed 5 bases, and the junction held 7 bases outside the gene matches. The CDR3 loop is CASSPIGLAGGHNEQFF. DNA of the CDR3: TGTGCCAGCAGCCCCATAGGACTAGCGGGGGGCCACAATGAGCAGTTCTTC.

V is TRBV30 and J is TRBJ2-3; possible D gene TRBD2, 7 bases. With 0 bases removed from V and 4 bases from J, the gap between germline ends came to 17 bases. Germline loops: CDR1 GTSNPN, CDR2 SVGIG (reference sequence). The CDR3 has 16 residues. CDR3 sequence: CAWSVFGGLRPDTQYF. CDR3 sequence (DNA): TGTGCCTGGAGTGTATTCGGGGGGCTTCGGCCAGATACGCAGTATTTT.

The chain uses TRBV28 and TRBJ2-2; D gene unclear. The CDR3 loop spans 13 amino acids. Germline V CDR1 and CDR2: MDHEN, SYDVKM. The V end was cut by 4 bases, the J end by 1 base, with 4 bases between. The CDR3 DNA follows: TGTGCCAGCAGTTCGAGGAACACCGGGGAGCTGTTTTTT. This gives the protein CASSSRNTGELFF.

The chain employs TRBV7-2 and TRBJ2-7; D is unresolved. Trimming removed 5 bases at V and 2 bases at J, with 13 bases between. The germline V gene has CDR1 SGHTA and CDR2 FQGNSA. The length of the CDR3 is 14 residues. DNA of the CDR3: TGTGCCAGCAGCGCGGAGTCGGGTACCTACGAGCAGTACTTC. Its protein is CASSAESGTYEQYF.

This chain links TRBV3-1 (or the pseudogene TRBV3-2) with TRBJ1-2, with TRBD1 as a possible D gene (6 bases). Trimming pared 5 bases from V and 2 bases from J, leaving 12 bases between. Germline V CDR1 and CDR2: LGHDT, YNNKEL (reference sequence). There are 14 residues in the CDR3. In nucleotides, the CDR3 is TGTGCCAGCAGCACTCAGGGGCGGAACTATGGCTACACCTTC. Encoded protein: CASSTQGRNYGYTF.

The genes are TRBV5-1 and TRBJ2-2; 10 nucleotides align to TRBD2. V trimming: 0 bases; J trimming: 3 bases; junction bases outside the gene matches: 8. The CDR3 has 18 amino acids. Germline V gene lookup returns CDR1 SGHRS and CDR2 YFSETQ. The CDR3 DNA sequence: TGCGCCAGCAGCTTGGTCCCCCAGCGGGGGGGCCACACCGGGGAGCTGTTTTTT. Protein sequence: CASSLVPQRGGHTGELFF.

The chain joins TRBV30 to TRBJ2-1, with 7 bases that match TRBD1. CDR1 and CDR2 from the germline V gene are GTSNPN and SVGIG (reference sequence). Trimming at V came to 2 bases and at J to 7 bases, leaving 2 bases not matched to a gene. CDR3 length equals 12 residues. CDR3 bases: TGTGCCTGGAGTACAGGGGCAAATGAGCAGTTCTTC. Protein product: CAWSTGANEQFF.

The J gene is TRBJ1-2, the V gene TRBV29-1, with D perhaps matching TRBD1 (6 bases). This CDR3 is built from 12 residues. Germline V gives CDR1 SQVTM, CDR2 ANQGSEA. V gave up 6 bases and J gave up 5 bases, with 13 bases separating them. CDR3 nucleotide sequence: TGCAGCGTGGAGAATGGACAGTATGGCTACACCTTC. This encodes CSVENGQYGYTF.

Comment on this clone: An end of the junction differs from the germline gene, which may be a read error. The chain uses TRBV5-1 and TRBJ1-1, with a possible D match to TRBD1 (5 bases). Germline V gene lookup returns CDR1 SGHRS and CDR2 YFSETQ. CDR3 size: 13 residues. The CDR3 loop reads CARSAGGDGEAFF. CDR3 coding DNA: TGCGCCCGCAGCGCCGGGGGGGACGGTGAAGCTTTCTTT.

Of note for this clone: Mismatch with germline at one junction end may stem from a read error. The rearrangement joins TRBV18 to TRBJ1-1, with D uncertain. CDR1 and CDR2 (germline): KGHSH, LQKENI. The CDR3 loop spans 11 amino acids. The CDR3 region is CASSRNPEASF. The CDR3 region has the DNA TGTGCCAGCTCACGTAATCCTGAAGCTTCCTTT. Filled out from reference TRBV18 and TRBJ1-1, the complete variable domain reads NAGVMQNPRHLVRRRGQEARLRCSPMKGHSHVYWYRQLPEEGLKFMVYLQKENIIDESGMPKERFSAEFPKEGPSILRIQQVVRGDSAAYFCASSRNPEASFGQGTRLTVV.

V is TRBV19 and J is TRBJ2-3; 9 bases align to TRBD2. CDR3 length: 16 residues. The germline gives CDR1 LNHDA, CDR2 SQIVND (reference sequence). V was pared by 2 bases and J by 5 bases, with 8 bases of the junction left unmatched. The CDR3 sequence: CASSISAGGIIDTQYF. Here the CDR3 DNA reads TGTGCCAGTAGTATATCGGCGGGGGGGATCATAGATACGCAGTATTTT. The variable domain in full, with the rest retrieved from reference TRBV19 and TRBJ2-3, is DGGITQSPKYLFRKEGQNVTLSCEQNLNHDAMYWYRQDPGQGLRLIYYSQIVNDFQKGDIAEGYSVSREKKESFPLTVTSAQKNPTAFYLCASSISAGGIIDTQYFGPGTRLTVL.

This chain links TRBV5-1 with TRBJ1-2; a possible D gene is TRBD1 (5 bases). V gave up 4 bases and J gave up 4 bases, with 11 bases separating them. The germline gives CDR1 SGHRS, CDR2 YFSETQ. CDR3 size: 13 residues. This CDR3 is CASSLGHSYGYTF. CDR3 nucleotides: TGCGCCAGCAGCCTTGGACACTCCTATGGCTACACCTTC.

V gene TRBV5-1 combines with J gene TRBJ2-1, with a weak D call TRBD2 (6 bases). Deletions cut 5 bases from V and 2 bases from J, with 11 bases between. From germline, CDR1 is SGHRS and CDR2 YFSETQ. CDR3 length equals 14 residues. The DNA for the CDR3 is TGCGCCAGCAGGGGGACTGCTCCCTACAATGAGCAGTTCTTC. Its translation is CASRGTAPYNEQFF.

The V call is TRBV2, the J call TRBJ1-4; D might be TRBD1 (5 bases). The germline CDR1 and CDR2 sequences are SNHLY and FYNNEI. V lost 1 base, J lost 11 bases, and 20 bases lay in between. The CDR3 is 16 residues long. In nucleotides, the CDR3 is TGTGCCAGCAGTGAAGTGGTAAGGGCCGCGGGACGGAAACTGTTTTTT. It yields the protein CASSEVVRAAGRKLFF.

The gene calls are TRBV14 and TRBJ1-2, with a possible D match to TRBD1 (6 bases). Germline CDR1 reads SGHDN; CDR2 reads FVKESK. Trimming took off 5 bases at V and 2 bases at J, with 12 bases between the two ends. The CDR3 covers 14 residues. The CDR3 region has the DNA TGTGCCAGCAGCGCCCACACAGGGAACTATGGCTACACCTTC. The encoded protein is CASSAHTGNYGYTF.

V is TRBV28 and J is TRBJ1-4, with D perhaps matching TRBD1 (6 bases). The V end lost 5 bases, the J end lost 8 bases, and 12 bases lay between the germline ends. This CDR3 spans 13 amino acids. Germline loops: CDR1 MDHEN, CDR2 SYDVKM. This CDR3 is CASSPGQDEKLFF. The CDR3 DNA reads as TGTGCCAGCAGTCCGGGACAAGACGAAAAACTGTTTTTT.

The CDR3 is CATSRVQTAGGYTF. The CDR3 DNA sequence: TGTGCCACCAGCAGAGTACAGACAGCCGGGGGCTACACCTTC. The chain links TRBV15 to TRBJ1-2, with D perhaps matching TRBD1 (5 bases). The V gene's germline CDR1 is LNHNV and CDR2 YYDKDF (reference sequence). The CDR3 is made up of 14 amino acids. V was shortened by 1 base and J by 8 bases, with 14 bases between the two germline ends.

V gene TRBV18 combines with J gene TRBJ1-1, with D possibly being TRBD1 (6 bases). The CDR3 is made up of 15 amino acids. In germline, CDR1 is KGHSH, CDR2 LQKENI. Deletions cut 4 bases from V and 1 base from J, with 13 bases between. The CDR3 loop reads CASSRTIGGNTEAFF. The CDR3 DNA follows: TGTGCCAGCTCACGGACCATAGGGGGGAACACTGAAGCTTTCTTT.

CDR3 DNA: TGTGCCAGCAGTTTGGGCGGGGCCAACGTCCTGACTTTC. Translated: CASSLGGANVLTF. The chain employs TRBV28 and TRBJ2-6; D uncertain. The germline V and J ends were trimmed by 3 bases and 4 bases, with 4 bases remaining between them. The CDR3 has 13 amino acids. Germline V gives CDR1 MDHEN, CDR2 SYDVKM.

This clone was seen only once. V usage is TRBV5-1 and J usage is TRBJ2-1; possibly TRBD1 for D (6 bases). Deletions cut 0 bases from V and 3 bases from J, with 10 bases between. CDR1 and CDR2 from the germline V gene are SGHRS and YFSETQ. The CDR3 runs to 15 residues. CDR3: CASSLGQVGYNEQFF. The DNA for the CDR3 is TGCGCCAGCAGCTTGGGACAGGTCGGCTACAATGAGCAGTTCTTC.

The gene calls are TRBV6-6 and TRBJ1-2; D gene unclear. The germline V and J ends were trimmed by 6 bases and 3 bases, with 14 bases remaining between them. The germline V gene has CDR1 MNHNY and CDR2 SVGAGI (reference sequence). CDR3 length equals 14 residues. In nucleotides, the CDR3 is TGTGCCAGCAGCCTCCCCGGGGAGCACTATGGCTACACCTTC. Amino acids: CASSLPGEHYGYTF.

V and J are TRBV27 and TRBJ2-2; tentatively, D is TRBD1 (6 bases). Between the trimmed V and J ends, which lost 5 bases and 5 bases, there was a span of 9 bases. In germline, CDR1 is MNHEY, CDR2 SMNVEV (reference sequence). The CDR3 is 13 residues long. The CDR3 nucleotides read TGTGCCAGCAGTCTCACAGGGACCGGGGAGCTGTTTTTT. It is translated as CASSLTGTGELFF.

This rearrangement joins TRBV18 to TRBJ1-3, with D possibly TRBD1 on 6 matching bases. This CDR3 has 15 residues. Trimming stripped 3 bases from V and 0 bases from J, with 9 bases between. Germline V CDR1 and CDR2: KGHSH, LQKENI. CDR3 sequence (DNA): TGTGCCAGCTCACCTGGGACACCCTCTGGAAACACCATATATTTT. Translated: CASSPGTPSGNTIYF.

A few counts support this clone. V and J are TRBV6-5 and TRBJ1-5, with a weak D call TRBD1 (5 bases). The CDR3 extends over 12 amino acids. Germline V gene lookup returns CDR1 MNHEY and CDR2 SVGAGI. With 7 bases removed from V and 7 bases from J, the gap between germline ends came to 11 bases. CDR3 nucleotides: TGTGCCAGCAATCACAGGCCCCAGCCCCAGCATTTT. Its protein product is CASNHRPQPQHF.